These T cell receptor beta chains were read from a single sample in a study of blood T cell repertoires in COVID-19. TCRdb's table, derived via immunoSEQ multiplex PCR, lists solely in-frame clones and lacks some. Of about 210,000 clones in the sample, 80% to 90% were seen once. Material: peripheral blood. The receptor source for this set is a man between 45 and 60 years old with active or convalescent COVID-19. Both conserved end residues are trimmed from each CDR3. Clone size is shown for a subset of rows, as once, few, many or a class of expanded clone.

CDR3 length,clone size,V gene,J gene,CDR3 protein
15,-,TRBV5-1,TRBJ1-1,ASSLAAGVGLVTEAF
11,-,TRBV6-5,TRBJ1-1,ASSYRGGTEAF
17,-,TRBV5-1,TRBJ2-1,ASSNWDRGLAGAYNEQF
13,-,TRBV19,TRBJ2-2,ASRTGFGWTGELF
15,once,TRBV7-9,TRBJ2-1,ASSPRGGGGAVNEQF
13,-,TRBV7-9,TRBJ2-3,ASSWGGVRTDTQY
14,-,TRBV5-5,TRBJ1-1,ASSLLTGLMNTEAF
12,-,TRBV6-5,TRBJ2-3,ASRLAGESDTQY
13,-,TRBV19,TRBJ2-4,ASNPQGLAKNIQY
18,-,TRBV24-1,TRBJ2-3,ATSDTPGGGLGTNTDTQY
16,-,TRBV30,TRBJ1-2,AWRPLGRGLGFNYGYT
13,-,TRBV5-1,TRBJ1-2,ASSLVPSSFGGYT
14,-,TRBV7-2,TRBJ2-7,ASSSDASSAVREQY
14,-,TRBV15,TRBJ2-1,ATSREASGRGGGQF
13,once,TRBV7-9,TRBJ2-7,ASSLVTSGRYEQY
11,once,TRBV28,TRBJ2-7,ASKQGVSYEQY
14,-,TRBV7-9,TRBJ2-5,ASSPGTSGGEETQY
10,few,TRBV30,TRBJ1-5,AWAGADQPQH
12,once,TRBV6-6,TRBJ2-7,ASRPRTQTYEQY
16,-,TRBV11-3,TRBJ2-5,ASSLFASGVTGGETQY
13,-,TRBV27,TRBJ2-7,ASSPHRDRPSEQY
13,-,TRBV6-1,TRBJ2-4,ASSEGRGRGNIQY
10,-,TRBV27,TRBJ1-2,ASSSQGLGYT
17,-,TRBV5-1,TRBJ2-1,ASSIRASGGQSSYNEQF
16,-,TRBV11-2,TRBJ2-1,ASSFSGGAGVNYNEQF
12,-,TRBV7-9,TRBJ1-3,ASRQGASGNTIY
11,-,TRBV3-1/TRBV3-2,TRBJ2-3,ASSLDRVHTQY
12,-,TRBV28,TRBJ2-7,ASRATGTYYEQY
12,-,TRBV19,TRBJ1-5,ASTWTGGNQPQH
15,-,TRBV24-1,TRBJ2-3,ATSEGGGVQGTDTQY
15,-,TRBV4-3,TRBJ2-2,ASSQDGAGLDTGELF
13,-,TRBV7-2,TRBJ1-2,ASSLESQLNYGYT
10,-,TRBV19,TRBJ1-1,AVQGVYTEAF
13,-,TRBV11-2,TRBJ1-6,ASSKGTSDNSPLH
13,-,TRBV5-6,TRBJ1-4,ATTLTGTGSEKLF
12,-,TRBV13,TRBJ2-5,ASSLVGGQETQY
10,-,TRBV12-3/TRBV12-4,TRBJ1-5,ASSLGAGTGN
15,once,TRBV19,TRBJ1-5,ASSPRRTGDSNQPQH
13,-,TRBV18,TRBJ1-2,ASSPEQGNSYGYT
13,once,TRBV18,TRBJ2-7,ASSPTSGSAYEQY
13,-,TRBV27,TRBJ2-3,ASSPRLALTDTQY
12,-,TRBV7-9,TRBJ1-6,ASSLDRVNSPLH
12,-,TRBV10-1,TRBJ2-7,ASSENPGSYEQY
11,-,TRBV30,TRBJ1-5,AWDRGRGQPQH
14,-,TRBV9,TRBJ2-3,ASSATLQGRTDTQY
10,once,TRBV24-1,TRBJ1-2,ATSRANYGYT
12,-,TRBV15,TRBJ1-1,ATSSPLGAREAF
10,-,TRBV6-5,TRBJ1-1,ASMRDDTEAF
12,-,TRBV7-8,TRBJ1-2,ASSIGTGEDGYT
11,-,TRBV9,TRBJ2-7,ASSVDGEGEQY
14,-,TRBV5-1,TRBJ2-3,ASSLAGGGAPNTQY
13,once,TRBV4-3,TRBJ2-5,ASSQSRASQETQY
15,few,TRBV6-4,TRBJ2-1,ASSDSAAASSYNEQF
12,-,TRBV3-1/TRBV3-2,TRBJ2-7,ASSHLLQGYEQY
12,-,TRBV7-9,TRBJ1-3,ASSSTQGGSTIY
10,-,TRBV29-1,TRBJ1-3,SVEGPGNTIY
14,-,TRBV5-5,TRBJ1-6,ASTSLGTVYNSPLH
14,-,TRBV5-4,TRBJ2-2,ASSGGGQLNTGELF
16,-,TRBV14,TRBJ2-2,ASSQESGRSYYHGELF
12,-,TRBV20-1,TRBJ2-7,SASPRGNSYEQY